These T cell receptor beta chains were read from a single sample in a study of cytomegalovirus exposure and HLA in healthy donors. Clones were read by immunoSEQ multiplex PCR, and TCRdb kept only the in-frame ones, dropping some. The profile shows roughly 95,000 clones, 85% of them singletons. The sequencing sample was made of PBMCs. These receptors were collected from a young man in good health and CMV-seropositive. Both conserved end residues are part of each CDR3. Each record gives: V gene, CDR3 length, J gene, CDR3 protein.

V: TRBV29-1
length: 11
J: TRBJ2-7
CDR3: CSFTVGREQYF

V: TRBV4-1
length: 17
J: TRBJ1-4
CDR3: CASSRSGDRRTNEKLFF

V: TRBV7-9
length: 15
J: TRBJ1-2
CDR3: CASSFSGTPNYGYTF

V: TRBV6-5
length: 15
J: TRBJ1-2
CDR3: CASMGTGTGHYGYTF

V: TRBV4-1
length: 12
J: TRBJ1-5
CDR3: CAGTKRFQPQHF

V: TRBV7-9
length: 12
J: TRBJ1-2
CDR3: CASTREIYGYTF

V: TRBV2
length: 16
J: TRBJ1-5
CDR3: CATVRDRGDTNQPQHF

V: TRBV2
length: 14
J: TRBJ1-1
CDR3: CASSAGLVNTEAFF

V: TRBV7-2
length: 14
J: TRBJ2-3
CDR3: CASSFTGAADTQYF

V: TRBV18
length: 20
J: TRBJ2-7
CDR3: CASSPQSGLAGVRSSYEQYF

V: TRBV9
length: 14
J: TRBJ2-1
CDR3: CASSGTSSYNEQFF

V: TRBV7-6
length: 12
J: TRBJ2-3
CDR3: CASSPTRDTQYF

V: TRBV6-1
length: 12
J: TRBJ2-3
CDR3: CASELRADTQYF

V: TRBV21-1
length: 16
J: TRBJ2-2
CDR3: CASSNRRRGTGGELFF

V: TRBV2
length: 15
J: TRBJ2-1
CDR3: CASTQDRPSYNEQFF

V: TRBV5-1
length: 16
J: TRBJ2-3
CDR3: CASSHYEGGATDTQYF

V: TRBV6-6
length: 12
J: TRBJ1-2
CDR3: CASSFDRDSGTF

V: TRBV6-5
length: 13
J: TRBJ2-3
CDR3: CASSSPSGDTQYF

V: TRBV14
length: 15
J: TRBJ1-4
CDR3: CASSPTGTLNEKLFF

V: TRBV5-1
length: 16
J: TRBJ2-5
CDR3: CASSSITTGFGETQYF

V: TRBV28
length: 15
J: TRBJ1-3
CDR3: CASSVTGVAGNTIYF

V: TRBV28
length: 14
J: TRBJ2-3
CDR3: CASSLAGGTDTQYF

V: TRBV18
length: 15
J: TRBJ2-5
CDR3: CASSPRQGNQETQYF

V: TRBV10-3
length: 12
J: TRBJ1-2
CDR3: CAISEGVYGYTF

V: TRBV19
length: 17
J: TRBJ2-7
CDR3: CASSTSGLAGGFYEQYF

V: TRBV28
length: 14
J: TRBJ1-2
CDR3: CASSLVGEGYGYTF

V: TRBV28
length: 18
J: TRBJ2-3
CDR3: CASSFVTPGRSGTDTQYF

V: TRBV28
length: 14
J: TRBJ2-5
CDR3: CASSLVLVGETQYF